These 25 T cell receptor beta chains were sequenced from one sample in a study of T cell responses to AZD1222 COVID-19 vaccine. TCRdb keeps only in-frame clones here, not all; method: immunoSEQ multiplex PCR. Among roughly 120,000 clones, 88% were seen once, and the ten largest hold around 4%. Sample: peripheral blood, taken 28 days after the second AZD1222 dose. The receptor set was obtained from an adult who received the AZD1222 COVID-19 vaccine.

This chain links TRBV6-5 with TRBJ1-4, with D unresolved. Germline V CDR1 and CDR2: MNHEY, SVGAGI. This CDR3 spans 13 amino acids. Trimming removed 11 bases at V and 7 bases at J, with 17 bases between. CDR3 amino acids: CAGSVSGLEKLFF. The CDR3 DNA reads TGTGCCGGTTCAGTATCGGGCCTTGAAAAACTGTTTTTT.

The rearrangement uses TRBV28 and TRBJ1-4, with TRBD1 as a possible D gene (6 bases). The CDR3 has 15 amino acids. CDR1 and CDR2 from the germline V gene are MDHEN and SYDVKM. V lost 1 base and J lost 2, with 8 bases in between. The CDR3 DNA sequence: TGTGCCAGCAGTTTATACAGGGCCACTAATGAAAAACTGTTTTTT. This codes for CASSLYRATNEKLFF.

In nucleotides, the CDR3 is TGCGCCAGCAGCGAGGCTCAAGAGACCCAGTACTTC. Translating it yields CASSEAQETQYF. The rearrangement joins TRBV5-1 to TRBJ2-5, with D unresolved. In germline, CDR1 is SGHRS, CDR2 YFSETQ. The CDR3 covers 12 residues. Trimming left V 4 bases short and J 2 bases short, with 6 bases between.

The chain links TRBV7-2 to TRBJ2-3; D could derive from TRBD1 or TRBD2 (5 bases each). Germline CDR1 and CDR2: SGHTA and FQGNSA. The CDR3 runs to 15 residues. V shed 5 bases and J shed 6 bases, with 18 bases lying between them. The chain's CDR3 is CASSLQSAGTDTQYF. The CDR3 DNA reads TGTGCCAGCAGCCTACAATCAGCCGGGACGGATACGCAGTATTTT.

This clone was found a few times. The chain uses TRBV27 and TRBJ1-3, with D possibly being TRBD1 (5 bases). The CDR3 has 15 amino acids. Trimming took off 1 base at V and 0 bases at J, with 7 bases between the two ends. Germline CDR1 reads MNHEY; CDR2 reads SMNVEV (reference sequence). CDR3 coding DNA: TGTGCCAGCAGTTTATTCCAGGGCTCTGGAAACACCATATATTTT. Protein sequence: CASSLFQGSGNTIYF.

The chain links TRBV28 to TRBJ2-3; D possibly uses TRBD1 or TRBD2 (6 bases each). V lost 8 bases to trimming and J lost 0 bases, with 21 bases between them. The CDR3 covers 17 residues. The germline V gene has CDR1 MDHEN and CDR2 SYDVKM. In DNA form, the CDR3 reads TGTGCCAGCTTTGAGGGGGGCGGTTTGTTTAGCACAGATACGCAGTATTTT. This sequence encodes CASFEGGGLFSTDTQYF.

The genes are TRBV21-1 and TRBJ2-1. TRBV21-1 is reported as a pseudogene. The CDR3 sequence is 12 residues long. CDR3: CASSKGCNEQFF. CDR3 sequence (DNA): TGTGCCAGCAGCAAAGGTTGCAATGAGCAGTTCTTC.

V and J are TRBV4-1 and TRBJ1-2, with 9 bases aligning to TRBD1. The CDR3 consists of 16 residues. The germline gives CDR1 MGHRA, CDR2 YSYEKL. The J segment lost 0 bases and the V segment lost 4 bases, leaving 6 bases of the junction unmatched. Here the CDR3 reads CASSRGDREANYGYTF. CDR3 sequence (DNA): TGCGCCAGCAGCCGCGGGGACAGGGAAGCTAACTATGGCTACACCTTC.

CDR3 in DNA: TGTGCCAGCAGCTTGGACGGGGGGGCCGGAGAGACCCAGTACTTC. It codes for CASSLDGGAGETQYF. The chain recombines TRBV5-6 with TRBJ2-5, with 8 bases fitting TRBD2. CDR1 SGHDT and CDR2 YYEEEE come from the germline V gene. There are 15 residues in the CDR3. V shed 0 bases, J shed 4 bases, and the junction held 5 bases outside the gene matches.

V usage is TRBV28 and J usage is TRBJ2-7; perhaps TRBD1 as D (6 bases). Deletions cut 1 base from V and 2 bases from J, with 18 bases between. CDR1 MDHEN and CDR2 SYDVKM come from the germline V gene. The CDR3 is 17 residues long. CDR3 sequence reads: CASSLLGAGVKTYEQYF. DNA for the CDR3: TGTGCCAGCAGTTTATTGGGGGCCGGGGTTAAGACCTACGAGCAGTACTTC.

As concerns this clone: The sample holds other DNA sequences that translate to the same CDR3. The gene calls are TRBV15 and TRBJ2-7; D unclear. Trimming left V 0 bases short and J 3 bases short, with 6 bases between. The CDR3 runs to 13 residues. CDR1 and CDR2 (germline): LNHNV, YYDKDF (reference sequence). The CDR3 nucleotides are TGTGCCACCAGCAGAGATCCTAGCTACGAGCAGTACTTC. It is translated as CATSRDPSYEQYF. Looking up the rest from reference TRBV15 and TRBJ2-7 gives the full variable domain: DAMVIQNPRYQVTQFGKPVTLSCSQTLNHNVMYWYQQKSSQAPKLLFHYYDKDFNNEADTPDNFQSRRPNTSFCFLDIRSPGLGDTAMYLCATSRDPSYEQYFGPGTRLTVT.

Only a few counts were recorded for this clone. V usage is TRBV11-2 and J usage is TRBJ1-1, with no clear D. Per the germline V gene, CDR1 is SGHAT and CDR2 is FQNNGV. This CDR3 has 15 amino acids. V was cut by 0 bases and J by 3 bases, with 11 bases left in between. This CDR3 reads CASSLDVSPYTEAFF. In nucleotides, the CDR3 is TGTGCCAGCAGCTTAGATGTGAGCCCCTACACTGAAGCTTTCTTT.

The chain recombines TRBV28 with TRBJ1-5; the D is unclear. Trimming pared 7 bases from V and 0 bases from J, leaving 4 bases between. This CDR3 region has 12 residues. Looked up from germline, CDR1 is MDHEN and CDR2 is SYDVKM. CDR3 nucleotides: TGTGCCAGCACCAGTAGCAATCAGCCCCAGCATTTT. Translation: CASTSSNQPQHF.

The chain combines TRBV3-1 (or the pseudogene TRBV3-2) with TRBJ2-2, with D possibly being TRBD1 or TRBD2 (6 bases each). V lost 3 bases and J 4 bases, leaving 15 bases between the germline ends. CDR3 size: 16 residues. Looked up from germline, CDR1 is LGHDT and CDR2 is YNNKEL (reference sequence). CDR3 residues: CASSQGGRGSTGELFF. CDR3 coding DNA: TGTGCCAGCAGCCAGGGAGGTAGGGGGAGCACCGGGGAGCTGTTTTTT.

J is TRBJ1-1 and V is TRBV6-4; D not certain. Germline V lookup: CDR1 MRHNA, CDR2 SNTAGT. CDR3 length: 11 amino acids. Between the trimmed V and J ends, which lost 7 bases and 5 bases, there was a span of 8 bases. CDR3 in DNA: TGTGCCAGCAACGGCGGAACTGAAGCTTTCTTT. Translated: CASNGGTEAFF.

V is TRBV4-1 and J is TRBJ1-2; D gene ambiguous. Germline loops: CDR1 MGHRA, CDR2 YSYEKL. CDR3 length: 12 amino acids. Trimming cost V 0 bases and J 8 bases, with 7 bases left between them. The CDR3 nucleotides are TGCGCCAGCAGCCAAGAAACGGGAGGCTACACCTTC. It yields the protein CASSQETGGYTF.

The chain has TRBV7-9 and TRBJ1-2, with 11 bases identical to TRBD1. The germline V gene has CDR1 SEHNR and CDR2 FQNEAQ (reference sequence). With 5 bases clipped from V and 4 bases from J, the junction kept 6 bases outside the gene matches. This CDR3 region has 15 residues. The DNA of the CDR3 is TGTGCCAGCAGCCAGGGACAGGGGGTCCTCTATGGCTACACCTTC. Translated, it gives CASSQGQGVLYGYTF.

V is TRBV4-3 and J is TRBJ1-2, with TRBD1 matching over 7 bases. Trimming cost V 1 base and J 6 bases; bases outside gene matches: 11. Germline CDR1 and CDR2: LGHNA and YSLEER. The CDR3 length is 16 residues. The CDR3 coding sequence is TGCGCCAGCAGCCAAGGGGGGACAGACTTGGGGAATGGCTACACCTTC. Protein sequence: CASSQGGTDLGNGYTF.

The V call is TRBV6-4, the J call TRBJ2-2, with TRBD2 matching 12 bases. Unmatched junction bases numbered 3, after V lost 4 bases and J lost 0 bases. This CDR3 region has 17 residues. Germline V gene sequence: CDR1 MRHNA, CDR2 SNTAGT. CDR3 amino acids: CASSGPSGGANTGELFF. The CDR3 bases are TGTGCCAGCAGTGGACCTAGCGGGGGGGCGAACACCGGGGAGCTGTTTTTT.

This rearrangement joins TRBV6-1 to TRBJ1-2; D gene ambiguous. Germline V gene lookup returns CDR1 MNHNS and CDR2 SASEGT. Trimming cost V 10 bases and J 6 bases, with 24 bases left between them. The CDR3 consists of 15 residues. The CDR3 reads CANPKSEETRHGYTF. CDR3 nucleotide sequence: TGTGCCAACCCAAAAAGCGAGGAAACGAGGCATGGCTACACCTTC.

The V gene is TRBV9, the J gene TRBJ1-2; D may be TRBD1 (5 bases). CDR3 length: 12 amino acids. Looked up from germline, CDR1 is SGDLS and CDR2 is YYNGEE. Between the trimmed V and J ends, which lost 6 bases and 8 bases, there was a span of 14 bases. In DNA form, the CDR3 reads TGTGCCAGCAATCAGAGGGGATACGGCTACACCTTC. This gives the protein CASNQRGYGYTF.

The rearrangement uses TRBV6-2 or TRBV6-3 and TRBJ1-4; no clear D gene. The CDR3 length is 12 residues. Germline lookup yields CDR1 MNHEY and CDR2 SVGEGT. The V end lost 4 bases, the J end lost 5 bases, and 5 bases lay between the germline ends. CDR3 sequence (DNA): TGTGCCAGCAGTTTCGAAAATGAAAAACTGTTTTTT. Protein: CASSFENEKLFF.

The chain recombines TRBV11-2 with TRBJ2-3; TRBD2 aligns across 9 bases. The CDR3 is 16 amino acids. From germline, CDR1 is SGHAT and CDR2 FQNNGV. After removal of 1 base from V and 3 bases from J, the junction contained 5 bases not matched to a gene. CDR3 protein: CASSLVASGITDTQYF. The CDR3 DNA follows: TGTGCCAGCAGCTTAGTTGCTAGCGGGATTACAGATACGCAGTATTTT.

V and J are TRBV5-1 and TRBJ2-3; weak D call: TRBD1 (5 bases). The CDR3 consists of 14 residues. Trimming shortened V by 6 bases and J by 0 bases, and 11 bases separated the two germline ends. CDR1 and CDR2 from the germline V gene are SGHRS and YFSETQ. The CDR3, as DNA: TGCGCCAGCACCCTGGGGCCTAGCACAGATACGCAGTATTTT. Residues: CASTLGPSTDTQYF.

The CDR3 loop is CASSQDWKLWGQRPGANVLTF. In DNA form, the CDR3 reads TGTGCCAGCAGCCAAGATTGGAAGCTCTGGGGCCAACGTCCTGGGGCCAACGTCCTGACTTTC. The chain joins TRBV3-1 (or the pseudogene TRBV3-2) to TRBJ2-6, with D tentatively TRBD1 (5 bases). Germline CDR1 LGHDT, CDR2 YNNKEL (reference sequence). The V end lost 0 bases, the J end lost 2 bases, and 23 bases lay between the germline ends. The CDR3 loop spans 21 amino acids.